One and the same sample provided the 2 T cell receptor beta chains below, sequenced in a study of T cell responses to AZD1222 COVID-19 vaccine. Generated by immunoSEQ multiplex PCR, the TCRdb table keeps only in-frame clones and is missing some. The sample lists 55,000 to 65,000 clones; over 75% were seen once. The sample here was peripheral blood, taken on day 0 of AZD1222 vaccination. These receptors originate from an adult in good health.

This chain joins TRBV7-8 and TRBJ1-2; 10 bases agree with TRBD1. This CDR3 contains 17 residues. V was pared by 5 bases and J by 2 bases, with 11 bases of the junction left unmatched. Germline V gives CDR1 SGHVS, CDR2 FQNEAQ. DNA of the CDR3: TGTGCCAGCAGCCCTCGTAGGCTGGGACAGGGGAACTATGGCTACACCTTC. This encodes CASSPRRLGQGNYGYTF.

In this sample, this clone turned up once. The chain joins TRBV29-1 to TRBJ1-2; 11 bases are shared with TRBD1. Per the germline V gene, CDR1 is SQVTM and CDR2 is ANQGSEA. CDR3 length: 14 residues. The junction had 11 bases not matched to a gene; V was cut back by 7 bases and J by 7 bases. The CDR3: CSATPTGTGGGYTF. In DNA, the CDR3 is TGCAGCGCAACTCCTACCGGGACAGGGGGTGGCTACACCTTC.